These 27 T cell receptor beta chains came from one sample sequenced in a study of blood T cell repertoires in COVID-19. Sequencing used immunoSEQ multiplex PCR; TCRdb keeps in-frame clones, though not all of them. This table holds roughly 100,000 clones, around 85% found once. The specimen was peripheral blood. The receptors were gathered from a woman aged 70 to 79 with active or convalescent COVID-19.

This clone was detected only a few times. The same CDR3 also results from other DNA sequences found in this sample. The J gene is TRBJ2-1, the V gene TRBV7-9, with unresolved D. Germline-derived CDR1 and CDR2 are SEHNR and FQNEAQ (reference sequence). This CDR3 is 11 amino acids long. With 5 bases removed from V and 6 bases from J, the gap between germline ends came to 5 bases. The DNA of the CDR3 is TGTGCCAGCAGCCCCATCAATGAGCAGTTCTTC. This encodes CASSPINEQFF.

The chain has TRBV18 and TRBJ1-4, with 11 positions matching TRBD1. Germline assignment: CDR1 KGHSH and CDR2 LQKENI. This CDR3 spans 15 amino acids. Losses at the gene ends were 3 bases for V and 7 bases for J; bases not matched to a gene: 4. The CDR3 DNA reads TGTGCCAGCTCACCTCCCGGGACAGGGGGTGAAAAACTGTTTTTT. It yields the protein CASSPPGTGGEKLFF.

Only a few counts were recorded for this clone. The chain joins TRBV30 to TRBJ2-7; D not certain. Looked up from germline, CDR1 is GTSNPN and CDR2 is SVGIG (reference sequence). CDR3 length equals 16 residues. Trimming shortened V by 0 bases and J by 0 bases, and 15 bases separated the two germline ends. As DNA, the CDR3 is TGTGCCTGGAGTGTACGGCCAGGCCGCCTCTCCTACGAGCAGTACTTC. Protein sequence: CAWSVRPGRLSYEQYF.

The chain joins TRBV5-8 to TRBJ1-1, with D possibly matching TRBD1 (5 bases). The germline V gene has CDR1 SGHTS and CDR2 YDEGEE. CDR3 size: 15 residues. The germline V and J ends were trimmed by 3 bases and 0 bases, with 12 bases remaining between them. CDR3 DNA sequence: TGTGCCAGCAGCTGGACCCGACAGATGAACACTGAAGCTTTCTTT. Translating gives CASSWTRQMNTEAFF. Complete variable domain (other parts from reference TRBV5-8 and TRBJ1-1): EAGVTQSPTHLIKTRGQQATLRCSPISGHTSVYWYQQALGLGLQFLLWYDEGEERNRGNFPPRFSGRQFPNYSSELNVNALELEDSALYLCASSWTRQMNTEAFFGQGTRLTVV.

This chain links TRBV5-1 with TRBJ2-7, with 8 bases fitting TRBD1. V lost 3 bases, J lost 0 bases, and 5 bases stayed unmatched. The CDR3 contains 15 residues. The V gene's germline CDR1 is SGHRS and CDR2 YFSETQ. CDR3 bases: TGCGCCAGCAGCTCGGGACAGGTTGGCTCCTACGAGCAGTACTTC. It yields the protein CASSSGQVGSYEQYF.

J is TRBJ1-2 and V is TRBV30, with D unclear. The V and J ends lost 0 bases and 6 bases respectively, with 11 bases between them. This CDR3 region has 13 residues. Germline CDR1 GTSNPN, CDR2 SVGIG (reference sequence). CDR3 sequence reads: CAWSVRGGDGYTF. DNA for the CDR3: TGTGCCTGGAGTGTACGGGGAGGCGATGGCTACACCTTC.

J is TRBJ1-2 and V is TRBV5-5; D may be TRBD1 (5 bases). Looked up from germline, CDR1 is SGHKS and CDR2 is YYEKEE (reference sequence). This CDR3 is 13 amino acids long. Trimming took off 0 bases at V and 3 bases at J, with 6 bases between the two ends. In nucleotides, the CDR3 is TGTGCCAGCAGCTTGGCGGGGGACTATGGCTACACCTTC. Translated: CASSLAGDYGYTF.

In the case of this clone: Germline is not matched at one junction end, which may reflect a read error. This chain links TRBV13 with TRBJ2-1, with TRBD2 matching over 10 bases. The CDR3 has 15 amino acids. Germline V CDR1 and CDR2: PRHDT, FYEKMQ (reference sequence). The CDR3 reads CANSSSGLAYNEQFF. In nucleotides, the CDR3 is TGTGCCAACAGCTCTTCGGGACTAGCGTACAATGAGCAGTTCTTC.

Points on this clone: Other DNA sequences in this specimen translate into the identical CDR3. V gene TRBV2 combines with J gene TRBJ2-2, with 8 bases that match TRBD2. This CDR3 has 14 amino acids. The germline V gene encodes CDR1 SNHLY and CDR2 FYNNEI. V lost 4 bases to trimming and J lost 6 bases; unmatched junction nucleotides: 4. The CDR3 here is CASSVAGQAGELFF. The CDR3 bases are TGTGCCAGCAGTGTAGCGGGGCAGGCCGGGGAGCTGTTTTTT.

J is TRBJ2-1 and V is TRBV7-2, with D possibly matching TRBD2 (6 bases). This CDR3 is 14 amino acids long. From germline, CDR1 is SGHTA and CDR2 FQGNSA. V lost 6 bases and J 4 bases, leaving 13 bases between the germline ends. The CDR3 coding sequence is TGTGCCAGCAGTTCGGGACTCCCGTACAATGAGCAGTTCTTC. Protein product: CASSSGLPYNEQFF.

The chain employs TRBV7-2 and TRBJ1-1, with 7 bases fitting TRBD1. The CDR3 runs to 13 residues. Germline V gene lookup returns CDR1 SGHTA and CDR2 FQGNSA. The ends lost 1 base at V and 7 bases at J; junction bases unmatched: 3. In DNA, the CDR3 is TGTGCCAGCAGCTTAGACAGGGGCGGTGAAGCTTTCTTT. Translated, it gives CASSLDRGGEAFF.

The CDR3: CASSLRARGYNEQFF. For the CDR3, the DNA is TGTGCCAGCAGCTTACGCGCGCGGGGGTACAATGAGCAGTTCTTC. The chain has TRBV7-6 and TRBJ2-1; TRBD2 agrees at 7 bases. V lost 2 bases and J lost 4; bases outside the gene matches: 5. This CDR3 spans 15 amino acids. Germline CDR1 SGHVS, CDR2 FNYEAQ. The whole variable domain, filled in from reference TRBV7-6 and TRBJ2-1, reads GAGVSQSPRYKVTKRGQDVALRCDPISGHVSLYWYRQALGQGPEFLTYFNYEAQQDKSGLPNDRFSAERPEGSISTLTIQRTEQRDSAMYRCASSLRARGYNEQFFGPGTRLTVL.

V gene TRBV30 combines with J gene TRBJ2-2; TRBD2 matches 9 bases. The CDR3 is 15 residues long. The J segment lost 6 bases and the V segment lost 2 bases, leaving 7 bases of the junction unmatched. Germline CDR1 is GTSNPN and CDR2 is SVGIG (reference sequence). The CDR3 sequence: CAWSKKAGGPGELFF. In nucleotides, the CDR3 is TGTGCCTGGAGTAAAAAAGCGGGAGGTCCCGGGGAGCTGTTTTTT.

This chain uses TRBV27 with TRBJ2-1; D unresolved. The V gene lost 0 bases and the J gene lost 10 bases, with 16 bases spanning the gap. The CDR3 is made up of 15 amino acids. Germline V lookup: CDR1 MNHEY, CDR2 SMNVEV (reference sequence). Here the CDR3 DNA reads TGTGCCAGCAGTTTATCCTACTTCCCCCCGCGGGAGCAGTTCTTC. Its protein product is CASSLSYFPPREQFF.

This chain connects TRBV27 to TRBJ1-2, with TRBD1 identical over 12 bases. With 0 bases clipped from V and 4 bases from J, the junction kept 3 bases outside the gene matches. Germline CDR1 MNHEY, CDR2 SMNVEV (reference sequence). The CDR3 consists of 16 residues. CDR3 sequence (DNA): TGTGCCAGCAGTTTATCTGGGACAGGGGGCTTCTATGGCTACACCTTC. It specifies CASSLSGTGGFYGYTF.

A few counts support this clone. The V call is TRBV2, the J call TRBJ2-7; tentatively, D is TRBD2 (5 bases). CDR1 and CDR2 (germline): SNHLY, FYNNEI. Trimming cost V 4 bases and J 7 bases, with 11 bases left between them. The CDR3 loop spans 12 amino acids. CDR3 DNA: TGTGCCAGCAGTGTTGGTAGGGAGGAGCAGTACTTC. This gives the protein CASSVGREEQYF. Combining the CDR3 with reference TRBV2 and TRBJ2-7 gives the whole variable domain EPEVTQTPSHQVTQMGQEVILRCVPISNHLYFYWYRQILGQKVEFLVSFYNNEISEKSEIFDDQFSVERPDGSNFTLKIRSTKLEDSAMYFCASSVGREEQYFGPGTRLTVT.

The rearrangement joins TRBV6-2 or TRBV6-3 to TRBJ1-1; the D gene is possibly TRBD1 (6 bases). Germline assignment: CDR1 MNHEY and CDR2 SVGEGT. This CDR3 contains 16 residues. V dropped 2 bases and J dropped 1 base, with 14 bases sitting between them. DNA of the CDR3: TGTGCCAGCAGTTACCCACCCGGGACACGGAACACTGAAGCTTTCTTT. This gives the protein CASSYPPGTRNTEAFF.

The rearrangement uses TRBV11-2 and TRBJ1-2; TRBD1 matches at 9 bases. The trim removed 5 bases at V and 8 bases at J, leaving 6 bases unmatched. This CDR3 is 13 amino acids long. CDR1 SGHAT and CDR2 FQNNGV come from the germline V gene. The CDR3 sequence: CASSVDRGGGYTF. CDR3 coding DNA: TGTGCCAGCAGCGTGGACAGGGGAGGCGGCTACACCTTC. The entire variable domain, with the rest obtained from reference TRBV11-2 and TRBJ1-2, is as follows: EAGVAQSPRYKIIEKRQSVAFWCNPISGHATLYWYQQILGQGPKLLIQFQNNGVVDDSQLPKDRFSAERLKGVDSTLKIQPAKLEDSAVYLCASSVDRGGGYTFGSGTRLTVV.

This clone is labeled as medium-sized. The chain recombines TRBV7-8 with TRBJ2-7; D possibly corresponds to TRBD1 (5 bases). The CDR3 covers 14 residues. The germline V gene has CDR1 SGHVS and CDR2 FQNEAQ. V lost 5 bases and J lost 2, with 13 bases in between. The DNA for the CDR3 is TGTGCCAGCAGCGCACCCGAGACAGCCTACGAGCAGTACTTC. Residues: CASSAPETAYEQYF.

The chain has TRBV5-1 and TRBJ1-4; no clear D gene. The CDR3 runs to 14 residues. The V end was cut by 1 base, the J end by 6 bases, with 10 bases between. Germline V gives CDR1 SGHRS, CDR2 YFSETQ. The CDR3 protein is CASSLRGPDEKLFF. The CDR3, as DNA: TGCGCCAGCAGCTTGAGAGGGCCGGATGAAAAACTGTTTTTT.

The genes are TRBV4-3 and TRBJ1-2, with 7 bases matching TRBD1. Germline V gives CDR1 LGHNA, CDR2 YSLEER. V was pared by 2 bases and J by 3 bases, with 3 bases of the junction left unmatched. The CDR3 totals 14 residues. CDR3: CASSQNRGDYGYTF. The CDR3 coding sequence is TGCGCCAGCAGCCAAAACAGGGGTGACTATGGCTACACCTTC.

The CDR3 DNA sequence: TGTGCCAGCAGCGAAGGACAGGGTCGGGCTTTCTTT. This codes for CASSEGQGRAFF. The chain carries TRBV7-9 and TRBJ1-1; 8 nucleotides align to TRBD1. The CDR3 is 12 amino acids. The J segment lost 11 bases and the V segment lost 5 bases, leaving 7 bases of the junction unmatched. Germline lookup yields CDR1 SEHNR and CDR2 FQNEAQ (reference sequence).

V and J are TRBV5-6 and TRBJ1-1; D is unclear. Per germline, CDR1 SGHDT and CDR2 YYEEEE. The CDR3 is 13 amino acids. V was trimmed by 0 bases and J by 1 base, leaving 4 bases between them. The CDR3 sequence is CASSLVRNTEAFF. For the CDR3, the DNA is TGTGCCAGCAGCTTGGTGAGGAACACTGAAGCTTTCTTT.

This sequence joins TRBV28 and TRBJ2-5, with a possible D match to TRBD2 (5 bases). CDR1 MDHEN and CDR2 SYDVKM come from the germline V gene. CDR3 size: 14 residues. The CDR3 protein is CASNKHSEGETQYF. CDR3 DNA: TGTGCTTCAAACAAACATAGCGAGGGAGAGACCCAGTACTTC. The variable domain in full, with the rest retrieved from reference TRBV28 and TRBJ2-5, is DVKVTQSSRYLVKRTGEKVFLECVQDMDHENMFWYRQDPGLGLRLIYFSYDVKMKEKGDIPEGYSVSREKKERFSLILESASTNQTSMYLCASNKHSEGETQYFGPGTRLLVL.

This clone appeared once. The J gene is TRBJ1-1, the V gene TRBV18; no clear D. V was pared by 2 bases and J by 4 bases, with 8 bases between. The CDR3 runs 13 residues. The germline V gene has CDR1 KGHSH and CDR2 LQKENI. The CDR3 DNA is TGTGCCAGCTCACCAGAGGGCCGCACTGAAGCTTTCTTT. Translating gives CASSPEGRTEAFF.

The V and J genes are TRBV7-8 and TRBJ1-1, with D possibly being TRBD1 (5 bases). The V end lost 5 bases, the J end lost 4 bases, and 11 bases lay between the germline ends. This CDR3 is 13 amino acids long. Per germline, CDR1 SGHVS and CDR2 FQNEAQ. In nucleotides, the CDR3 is TGTGCCAGCAGCCTTCGACAGAGCACTGAAGCTTTCTTT. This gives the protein CASSLRQSTEAFF.

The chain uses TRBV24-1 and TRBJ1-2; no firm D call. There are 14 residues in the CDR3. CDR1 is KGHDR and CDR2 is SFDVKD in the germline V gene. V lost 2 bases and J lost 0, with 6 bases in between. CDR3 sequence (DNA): TGTGCCACCAGTGATTCCCGGTCTAACTATGGCTACACCTTC. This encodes CATSDSRSNYGYTF.